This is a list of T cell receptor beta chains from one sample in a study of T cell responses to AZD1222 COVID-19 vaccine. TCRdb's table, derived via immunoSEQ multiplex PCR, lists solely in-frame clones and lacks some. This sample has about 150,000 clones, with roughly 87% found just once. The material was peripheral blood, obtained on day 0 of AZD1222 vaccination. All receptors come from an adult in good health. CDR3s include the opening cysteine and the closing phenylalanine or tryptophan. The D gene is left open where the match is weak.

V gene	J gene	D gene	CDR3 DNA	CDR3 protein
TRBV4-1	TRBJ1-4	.	TGCGCCAGCAGCCAAGCCAGTCGACCGGGACTTAATGAAAAACTGTTTTTT	CASSQASRPGLNEKLFF
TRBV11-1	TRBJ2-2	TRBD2	TGTGCCAGCAGCTTTCGTAGCGGGGCCACCGGGGAGCTGTTTTTT	CASSFRSGATGELFF
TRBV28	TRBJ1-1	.	TGTGCCAGCACCATAGGCGCCACCTCGGGCGCTTTCTTT	CASTIGATSGAFF
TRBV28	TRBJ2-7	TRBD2	TGTGCCAGCAGTTTGTTGACTAGCGGGAGCTACGAGCAGTACTTC	CASSLLTSGSYEQYF
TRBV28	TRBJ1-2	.	TGTGCCAGCAGCCGGGTGGGGGCAGAGACATATGGCTACACCTTC	CASSRVGAETYGYTF
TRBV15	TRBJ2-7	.	TGTGCCACCAGCAGAGACGGGGTGGAGTCGGAGTACTTC	CATSRDGVESEYF
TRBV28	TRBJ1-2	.	TGTGCCAGCAATCTTCGCGGGGTCAGTGGTGGCTACACCTTC	CASNLRGVSGGYTF
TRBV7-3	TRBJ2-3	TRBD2	TGTGCCAGCAGCTTAGGGGGGGCAGATACGCAGTATTTT	CASSLGGADTQYF
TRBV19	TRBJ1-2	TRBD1	TGTGCCAGTACCATGACAGGGGACTATGGCTACACCTTC	CASTMTGDYGYTF
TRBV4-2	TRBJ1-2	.	TGTGCCAGCAGCCCGCGACGAATTGGGAGGTTTAGTGGCTACACCTTC	CASSPRRIGRFSGYTF
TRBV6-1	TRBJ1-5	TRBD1	TGTGCCAGCAGTGGGACAGGGGGCTTGAGCAATCAGCCCCAGCATTTT	CASSGTGGLSNQPQHF
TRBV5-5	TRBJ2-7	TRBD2	TGTGCCAGCAGCTTGGGAGCGGGAGGGCCGAGGGAGCAGTACTTC	CASSLGAGGPREQYF
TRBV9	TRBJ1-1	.	TGTGCCAGCAGCGTACCTCATGATTGGAGGGTCAAGGGGATCAACACTGAAGCTTTCTTT	CASSVPHDWRVKGINTEAFF
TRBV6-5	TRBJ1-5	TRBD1	TGTGCCAGCAGTTACTCTACAGGGGGCAATCAGCCCCAGCATTTT	CASSYSTGGNQPQHF
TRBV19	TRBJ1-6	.	TGTGCCAGTAGTATGCGAAATTCACCCCTCCACTTT	CASSMRNSPLHF
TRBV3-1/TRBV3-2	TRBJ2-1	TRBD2	TGTGCCAGCAGCGTGACTAGCGGCTCCTACAATGAGCAGTTCTTC	CASSVTSGSYNEQFF